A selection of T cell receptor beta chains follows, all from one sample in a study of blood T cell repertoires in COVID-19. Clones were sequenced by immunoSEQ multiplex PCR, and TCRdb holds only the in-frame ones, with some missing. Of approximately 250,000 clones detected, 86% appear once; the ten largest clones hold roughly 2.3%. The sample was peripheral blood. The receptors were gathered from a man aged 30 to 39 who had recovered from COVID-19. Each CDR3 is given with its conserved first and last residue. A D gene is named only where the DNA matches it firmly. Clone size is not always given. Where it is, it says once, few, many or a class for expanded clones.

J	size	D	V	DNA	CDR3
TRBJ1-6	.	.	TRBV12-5	TGTGCTAGTGGTTTGTCTCCAGGGACACAAGCAAATATGGTCCCATCACCCCTCCACTTT	CASGLSPGTQANMVPSPLHF
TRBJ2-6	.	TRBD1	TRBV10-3	TGTGCCATCAGTGCAGGACAGGGAGGTGGGGCCAACGTCCTGACTTTC	CAISAGQGGGANVLTF
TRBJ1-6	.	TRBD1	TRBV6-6	TGTGCCAGCACCCCCGACAGGGGGGTCCCTAATTCACCCCTCCACTTT	CASTPDRGVPNSPLHF
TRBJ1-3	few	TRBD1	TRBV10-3	TGTGCCATTGCTCCGGGACAGCCCGACTCTGGAAACACCATATATTTT	CAIAPGQPDSGNTIYF
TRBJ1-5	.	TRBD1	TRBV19	TGTGCCAGTAGTACGGGACAGCGTTATAGCAATCAGCCCCAGCATTTT	CASSTGQRYSNQPQHF
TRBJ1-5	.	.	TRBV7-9	TGTGCCAGCAGCTTACAGGGTGGGAGCAATCAGCCCCAGCATTTT	CASSLQGGSNQPQHF
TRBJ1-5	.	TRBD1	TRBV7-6	TGTGCCAGCAGCTTAGGGGGGACAGCGGTTCATCAGCCCCAGCATTTT	CASSLGGTAVHQPQHF
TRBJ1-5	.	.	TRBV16	TGTGCCAGCAGCCCCAGTCGGGGGGCCTATAGCAATCAGCCCCAGCATTTT	CASSPSRGAYSNQPQHF
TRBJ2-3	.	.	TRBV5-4	TGTGCCAGCAGGGGGGGGGCTAGTTCGGGCACAGATACGCAGTATTTT	CASRGGASSGTDTQYF
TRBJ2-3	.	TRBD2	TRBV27	TGTGCCAGCAGTACCCGACTAGCGGGGGCCCTAGATACGCAGTATTTT	CASSTRLAGALDTQYF
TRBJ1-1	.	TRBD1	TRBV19	TGTGCCAGTAGTCCGACAGGGATCACTGAAGCTTTCTTT	CASSPTGITEAFF
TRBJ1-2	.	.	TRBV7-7	TGTGCCAGCAGGCCTCAGGGGCTGAGAAACTATGGCTACACCTTC	CASRPQGLRNYGYTF
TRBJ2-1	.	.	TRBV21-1	TGTGCCAGCAGCAATGGACTAGCGGGGCCAACCCCCTACAATGAGCAGTTCTTC	CASSNGLAGPTPYNEQFF
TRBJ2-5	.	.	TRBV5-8	TGTGCCAGCAGCGCGTCTACCCAGTACTTC	CASSASTQYF
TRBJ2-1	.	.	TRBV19	TGTGCCAGTAGTTTCACTAGAGATGAGCAGTTCTTC	CASSFTRDEQFF
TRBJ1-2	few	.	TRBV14	TGTGCCAGCAGCCCAAGAGTAACAGGTCCTAACTATGGCTACACCTTC	CASSPRVTGPNYGYTF
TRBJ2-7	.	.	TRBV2	TGTGCCAGCGGAGGGCCGAATTTAGGTTCACCGGATGCGTCCTACGAGCAGTACTTC	CASGGPNLGSPDASYEQYF
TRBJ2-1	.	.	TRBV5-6	TGTGCCAGCAGCCTGGACGCCGGGACTGGATACAATGAGCAGTTCTTC	CASSLDAGTGYNEQFF
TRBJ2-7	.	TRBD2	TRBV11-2	TGTGCCAGCAGCGTAGGACTAGCGGCCTACGAGCAGTACTTC	CASSVGLAAYEQYF
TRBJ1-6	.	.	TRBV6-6	TGTGCCAGCAGCTTCCCTTCGACGGGTTCCCCCCTCCACTTT	CASSFPSTGSPLHF
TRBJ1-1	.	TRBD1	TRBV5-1	TGCGCCAGCAGCTCGACAGGGGTTCGGAACACTGAAGCTTTCTTT	CASSSTGVRNTEAFF
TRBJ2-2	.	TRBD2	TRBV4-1	TGCGCCAGCAGCGCAAGGCGGGGGGAGAACACCGGGGAGCTGTTTTTT	CASSARRGENTGELFF
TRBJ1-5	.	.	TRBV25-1	TGTGCCAGCAGTGCATTACAGGGTAGCAATCAGCCCCAGCATTTT	CASSALQGSNQPQHF
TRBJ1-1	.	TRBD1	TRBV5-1	TGCGCCAGCAGCGCCGGGACAGGGGGCACTGAAGCTTTCTTT	CASSAGTGGTEAFF
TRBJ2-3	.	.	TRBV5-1	TGCGCCAGCAGTCCTAGCTGGACCGGAGATACGCAGTATTTT	CASSPSWTGDTQYF
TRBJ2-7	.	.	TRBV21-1	TGTGCCAGCAGCAAAGCGGGGGACTATTTAACCTACGAGCAGTACTTC	CASSKAGDYLTYEQYF
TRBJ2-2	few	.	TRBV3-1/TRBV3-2	TGTGCCAGCAGCCAAGGCAGGGACACCGGGGAGCTGTTTTTT	CASSQGRDTGELFF
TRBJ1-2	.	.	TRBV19	TGTGCCAGTAGTGTCCAAGGAAGCGCTAACTATGGCTACACCTTC	CASSVQGSANYGYTF
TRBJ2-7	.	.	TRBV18	TGTGCCAGCTCACCCCTATGGGGGGAACGGAACGAGCAGTACTTC	CASSPLWGERNEQYF
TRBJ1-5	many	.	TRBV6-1	TGTGCCAGCAGTGAACTGGACATTTCAAAGCCCCAGCATTTT	CASSELDISKPQHF
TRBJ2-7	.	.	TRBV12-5	TGTGCTAGTGGAAAAACTCCGACAGCGCATTCCTACGAGCAGTACTTC	CASGKTPTAHSYEQYF
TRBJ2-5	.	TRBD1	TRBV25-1	TGTGCCAGCACGGGACAGGGTGAGACCCAGTACTTC	CASTGQGETQYF
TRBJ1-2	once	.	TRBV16	TGTGCCAGCAGCCAATTGAGGGAGCCGGGTGGCTACACCTTC	CASSQLREPGGYTF
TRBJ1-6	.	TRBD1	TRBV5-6	TGTGCCAGCAGACAAAATCGGGACAGATATAATTCACCCCTCCACTTT	CASRQNRDRYNSPLHF
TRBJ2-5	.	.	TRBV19	TGTGCCAGTAGTATAGCGCCTAGCGTGGAGACCCAGTACTTC	CASSIAPSVETQYF
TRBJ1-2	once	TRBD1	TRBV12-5	TGTGCTAGTGGTTTGCCCGGGACAGGGGATGGCTACACCTTC	CASGLPGTGDGYTF
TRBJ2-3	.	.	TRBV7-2	TGTGCCAGCAGCTTCCATGTAGCGCAGTATTTT	CASSFHVAQYF
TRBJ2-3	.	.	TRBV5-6	TGTGCCAGCAGCTTGCCTCTAGATAAAGATACGCAGTATTTT	CASSLPLDKDTQYF
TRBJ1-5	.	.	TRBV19	TGTGCCAGTACCCCTCCAGGATCCCCTGCGGGTCAGCCCCAGCATTTT	CASTPPGSPAGQPQHF
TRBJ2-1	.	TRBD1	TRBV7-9	TGTGCCAGCAGCCCTGGCCGGGACAGTAGCTCCTACAATGAGCAGTTCTTC	CASSPGRDSSSYNEQFF
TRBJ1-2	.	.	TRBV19	TGTGCCAGTACTGGTATAGGTACGTCGGTAACAGGGATCTATAACTATGGCTACACCTTC	CASTGIGTSVTGIYNYGYTF
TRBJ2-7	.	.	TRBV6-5	TGTGCCACACACCGACAGGGTAGGGGGGACGAGCAGTACTTC	CATHRQGRGDEQYF
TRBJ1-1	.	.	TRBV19	TGTGCCAGTAGTTTCGACGACAGACCGGTTTACCCTGAAGCTTTCTTT	CASSFDDRPVYPEAFF
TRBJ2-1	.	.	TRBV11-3	TGTGCCAGCAGCTTTCTCGATGAGCAGTTCTTC	CASSFLDEQFF
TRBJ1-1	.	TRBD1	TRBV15	TGTGCCACCAGGGACAGGGGGCGGATATCTGAAGCTTTCTTT	CATRDRGRISEAFF
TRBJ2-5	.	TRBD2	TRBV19	TGTGCCAGTAGTATCAGGACGGGGGGGTTAGAGACCCAGTACTTC	CASSIRTGGLETQYF
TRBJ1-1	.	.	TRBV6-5	TGTGCCAGCAGCCCCGGGGACATTTGGTTGACTGAAGCTTTCTTT	CASSPGDIWLTEAFF
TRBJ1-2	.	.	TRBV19	TGTGCCAGTAGTATTTCGACCCAAGGGGCCCTCTATGGCTACACCTTC	CASSISTQGALYGYTF
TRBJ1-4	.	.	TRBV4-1	TGCGCCAGCAGCCAAGGACTGGGTGGTGAAAAACTGTTTTTT	CASSQGLGGEKLFF
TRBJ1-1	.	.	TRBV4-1	TGCGCCAGCAGCCACCTAAGGGGCCAGGAGCCCATGAACACTGAAGCTTTCTTT	CASSHLRGQEPMNTEAFF
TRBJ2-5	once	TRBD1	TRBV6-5	TGTGCCAGCAGTCTACAGGGGTTCGCAGAGACCCAGTACTTC	CASSLQGFAETQYF
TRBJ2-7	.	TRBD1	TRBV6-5	TGTGCCAGCAGAACAGGGGTGTCCTACGAGCAGTACTTC	CASRTGVSYEQYF
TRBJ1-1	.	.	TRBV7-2	TGTGCCAGCAGACCAGTAGGTCGGACAGTGAACACTGAAGCTTTCTTT	CASRPVGRTVNTEAFF
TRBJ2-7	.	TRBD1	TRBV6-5	TGTGCCAGCAGCGACTCCGGGACAGGGGACGAGCAGTACTTC	CASSDSGTGDEQYF
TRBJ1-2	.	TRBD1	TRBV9	TGTGCCAGCAGCGTAGCAGGGGGGAACTATGGCTACACCTTC	CASSVAGGNYGYTF
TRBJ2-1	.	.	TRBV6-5	TGTGCCAGCAGTTCTAAGTTGGGGGGTTCAAATGAGCAGTTCTTC	CASSSKLGGSNEQFF